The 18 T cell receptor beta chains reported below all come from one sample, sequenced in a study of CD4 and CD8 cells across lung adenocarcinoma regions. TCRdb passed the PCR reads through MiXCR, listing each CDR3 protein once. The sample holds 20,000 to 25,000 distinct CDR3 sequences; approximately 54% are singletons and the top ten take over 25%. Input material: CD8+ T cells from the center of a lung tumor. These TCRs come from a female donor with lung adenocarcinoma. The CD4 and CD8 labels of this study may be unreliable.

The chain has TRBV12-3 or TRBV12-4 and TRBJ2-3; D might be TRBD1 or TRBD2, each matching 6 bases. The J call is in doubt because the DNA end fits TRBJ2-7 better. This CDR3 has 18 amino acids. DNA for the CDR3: TGTGCCAGCAGGGGCCGCGGGACGGGGCTGCGGGACAAAAACACGCAGTACTTC. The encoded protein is CASRGRGTGLRDKNTQYF.

In DNA form, the CDR3 reads TGCGCCAGCAGCAGCGGGGGTACCTACAATGAGCAGTTCTTC. Encoded protein: CASSSGGTYNEQFF. The chain couples TRBV5-1 to TRBJ2-1, with 8 bases matching TRBD2. Looked up from germline, CDR1 is SGHRS and CDR2 is YFSETQ. J was trimmed by 2 bases and V by 4 bases; bases with no gene match: 2. The length of the CDR3 is 14 residues.

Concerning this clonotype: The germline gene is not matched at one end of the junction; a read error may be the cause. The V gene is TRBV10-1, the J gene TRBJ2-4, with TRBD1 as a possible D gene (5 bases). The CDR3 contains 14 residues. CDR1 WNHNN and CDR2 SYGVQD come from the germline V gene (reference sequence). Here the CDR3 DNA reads TGCGCCAGCAAGGGGCGGCAAGACAAAAATACGCAGTATTTC. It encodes CASKGRQDKNTQYF.

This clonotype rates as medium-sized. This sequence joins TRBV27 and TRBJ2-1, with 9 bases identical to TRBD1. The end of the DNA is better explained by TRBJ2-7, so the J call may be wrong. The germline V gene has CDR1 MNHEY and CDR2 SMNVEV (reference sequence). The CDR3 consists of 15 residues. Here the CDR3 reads CASSSPGTGSYEQYF. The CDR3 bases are TGTGCCAGCAGTTCCCCCGGGACAGGGAGCTACGAGCAGTACTTC.

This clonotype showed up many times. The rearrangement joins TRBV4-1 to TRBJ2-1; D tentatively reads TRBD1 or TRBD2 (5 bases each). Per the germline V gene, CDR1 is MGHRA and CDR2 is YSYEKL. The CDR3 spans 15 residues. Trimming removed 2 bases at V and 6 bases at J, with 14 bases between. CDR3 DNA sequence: TGCGCCAGCAGCCAACGGACGGGGACCCTCAATGAGCAGTTCTTC. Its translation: CASSQRTGTLNEQFF.

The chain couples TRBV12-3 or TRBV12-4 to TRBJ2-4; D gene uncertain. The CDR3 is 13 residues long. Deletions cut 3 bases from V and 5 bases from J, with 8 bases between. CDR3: CASSFSEENIQYF. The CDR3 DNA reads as TGTGCCAGCAGTTTTAGTGAAGAAAACATTCAGTACTTC.

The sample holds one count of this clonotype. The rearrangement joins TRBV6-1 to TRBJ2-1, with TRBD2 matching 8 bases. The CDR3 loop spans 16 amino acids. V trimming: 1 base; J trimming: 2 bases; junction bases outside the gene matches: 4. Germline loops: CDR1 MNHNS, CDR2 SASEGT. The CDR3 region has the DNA TGTGCCAGCAGTGAAGGATGGCGGGGGGCCTACAATGAGCAGTTCTTC. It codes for CASSEGWRGAYNEQFF.

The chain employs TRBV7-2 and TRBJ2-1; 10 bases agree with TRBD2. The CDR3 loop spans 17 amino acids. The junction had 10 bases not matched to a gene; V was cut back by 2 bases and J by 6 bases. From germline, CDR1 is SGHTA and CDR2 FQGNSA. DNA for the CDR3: TGTGCCAGCAGCTTAAGGGTATGGACTAGCGGCCTCAATGAGCAGTTCTTC. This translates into CASSLRVWTSGLNEQFF.

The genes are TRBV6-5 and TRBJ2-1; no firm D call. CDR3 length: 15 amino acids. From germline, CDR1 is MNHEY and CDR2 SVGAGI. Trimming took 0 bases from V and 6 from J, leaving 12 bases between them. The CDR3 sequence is CASSYSAAVANEQFF. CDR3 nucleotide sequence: TGTGCCAGCAGTTACTCGGCGGCGGTGGCCAATGAGCAGTTCTTC.

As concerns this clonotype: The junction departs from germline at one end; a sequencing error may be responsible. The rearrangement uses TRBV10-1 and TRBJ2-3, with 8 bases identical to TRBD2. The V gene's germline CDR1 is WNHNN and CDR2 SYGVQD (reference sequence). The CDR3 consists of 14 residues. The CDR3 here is CASSGGCDTETQYF. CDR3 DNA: TGCGCGAGCAGCGGGGGCTGTGACACAGAGACGCAGTACTTT.

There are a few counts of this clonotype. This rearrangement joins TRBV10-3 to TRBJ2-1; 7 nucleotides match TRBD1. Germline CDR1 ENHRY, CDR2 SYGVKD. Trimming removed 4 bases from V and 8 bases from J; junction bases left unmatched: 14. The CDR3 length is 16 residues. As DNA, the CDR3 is TGTGCCATCAGTGCTCTAAGTTCTGGAACAGGGGATGAGCAGTTCTTC. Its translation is CAISALSSGTGDEQFF.

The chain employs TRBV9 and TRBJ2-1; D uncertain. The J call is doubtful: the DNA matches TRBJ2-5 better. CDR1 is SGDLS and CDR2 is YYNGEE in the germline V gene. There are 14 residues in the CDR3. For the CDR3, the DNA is TGTGCCAGCAGCGCCGGGCCCACTTTAGAGACCCAGTACTTC. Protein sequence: CASSAGPTLETQYF.

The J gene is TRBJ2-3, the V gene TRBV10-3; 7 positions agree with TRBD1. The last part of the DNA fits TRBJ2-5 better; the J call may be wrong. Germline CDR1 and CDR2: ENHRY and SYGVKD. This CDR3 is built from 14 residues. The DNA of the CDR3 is TGTGCGGGCATAGGGGGCCCAGGGCAAGAGACCCAGTACTTC. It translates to CAGIGGPGQETQYF.

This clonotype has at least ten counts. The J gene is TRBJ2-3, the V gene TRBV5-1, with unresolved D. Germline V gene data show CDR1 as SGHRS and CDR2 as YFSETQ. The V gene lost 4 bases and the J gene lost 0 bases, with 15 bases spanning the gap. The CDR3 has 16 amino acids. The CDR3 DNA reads TGCGCCAGCAGCCCGGGTACAGCCCCGAGCACAGATACGCAGTATTTT. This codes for CASSPGTAPSTDTQYF.

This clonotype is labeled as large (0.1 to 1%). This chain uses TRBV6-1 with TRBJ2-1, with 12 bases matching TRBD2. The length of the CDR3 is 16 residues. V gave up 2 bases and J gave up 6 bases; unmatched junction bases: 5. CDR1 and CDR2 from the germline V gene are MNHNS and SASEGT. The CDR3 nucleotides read TGTGCCAGCAGTGAAACGTGGACTAGCGGGACCAATGAGCAGTTCTTC. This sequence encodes CASSETWTSGTNEQFF.

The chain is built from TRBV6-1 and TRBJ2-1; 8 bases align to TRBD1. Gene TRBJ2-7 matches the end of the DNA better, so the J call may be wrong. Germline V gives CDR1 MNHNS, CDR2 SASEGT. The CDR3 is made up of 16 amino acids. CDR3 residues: CASMNLGAGGAGEQYF. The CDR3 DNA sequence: TGTGCCAGCATGAATCTCGGGGCAGGGGGCGCGGGGGAGCAGTACTTC.

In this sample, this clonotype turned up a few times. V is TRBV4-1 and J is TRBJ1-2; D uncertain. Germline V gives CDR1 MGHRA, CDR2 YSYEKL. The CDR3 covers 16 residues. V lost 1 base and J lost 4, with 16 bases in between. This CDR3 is CASSQGDDIPTYGYTF. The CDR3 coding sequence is TGCGCCAGCAGCCAAGGTGACGACATCCCGACCTATGGCTACACCTTC.

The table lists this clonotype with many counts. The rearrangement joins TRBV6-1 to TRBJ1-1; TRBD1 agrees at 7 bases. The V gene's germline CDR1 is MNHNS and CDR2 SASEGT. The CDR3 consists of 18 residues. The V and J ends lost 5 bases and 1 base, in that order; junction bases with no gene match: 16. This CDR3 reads CASSRKIPGQMTNTEAFF. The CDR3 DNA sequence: TGTGCCAGCAGTAGGAAGATCCCGGGACAGATGACGAACACTGAAGCTTTCTTT.